Below are 26 T cell receptor beta chains sequenced from a single sample in a study of shared clonotypes between healthy human individuals. Only CD45RO-negative cells positively selected for CCR7 counted as naive CD8 cells, so terminally differentiated effector memory CD45RA+ cells were excluded. Profiled with immunoSEQ multiplex PCR; TCRdb holds only in-frame clones, not every one. The table lists approximately 810,000 clones, almost 95% of them singletons, with less than 25% in the top ten. Sequenced: naive CD8+ T cells sorted from blood. Source of these receptors: a man under 40 in good health.

This chain joins TRBV5-1 and TRBJ1-5; D call uncertain. Germline CDR1 is SGHRS and CDR2 is YFSETQ. The CDR3 length is 15 residues. V dropped 2 bases and J dropped 7 bases, with 16 bases sitting between them. CDR3 bases: TGCGCCAGCAGCTTTGACGGAAACACGGGGCAGCCCCAGCATTTT. Protein product: CASSFDGNTGQPQHF.

This clone appeared once. The rearrangement links TRBV7-6 to TRBJ2-3; TRBD2 might be the D (6 bases). With 2 bases removed from V and 1 base from J, the gap between germline ends came to 19 bases. CDR1 and CDR2 (germline): SGHVS, FNYEAQ. The CDR3 contains 18 residues. The CDR3 DNA follows: TGTGCCAGCAGCTTACCCCGGCAGGGCGGGATAGGCACAGATACGCAGTATTTT. It translates to CASSLPRQGGIGTDTQYF.

The V call is TRBV28, the J call TRBJ2-1, with 9 bases identical to TRBD2. Germline V gene sequence: CDR1 MDHEN, CDR2 SYDVKM. Trimming took 1 base from V and 14 from J; bases not matched to a gene: 3. The CDR3 consists of 12 residues. The CDR3 region is CASSLSRGREFF. The CDR3 nucleotides read TGTGCCAGCAGTTTATCGCGCGGGAGGGAGTTCTTC.

The chain combines TRBV5-5 with TRBJ2-4; D remains ambiguous. The V end was cut by 4 bases, the J end by 0 bases, with 14 bases between. The germline V gene encodes CDR1 SGHKS and CDR2 YYEKEE (reference sequence). The CDR3 loop spans 16 amino acids. The chain's CDR3 is CASSPYGRLAKNIQYF. CDR3 coding DNA: TGTGCCAGCAGCCCCTATGGGCGGCTAGCCAAAAACATTCAGTACTTC.

V is TRBV20-1 and J is TRBJ2-2; the D is unclear. The CDR3 consists of 9 residues. The germline gives CDR1 DFQATT, CDR2 SNEGSKA (reference sequence). Deletions cut 4 bases from V and 6 bases from J, with 0 bases between. The CDR3 loop is CSATGELFF. For the CDR3, the DNA is TGCAGTGCTACCGGGGAGCTGTTTTTT.

The chain combines TRBV4-3 with TRBJ1-1; D perhaps matches TRBD1 (5 bases). Germline values: CDR1 LGHNA, CDR2 YSLEER. V was trimmed by 2 bases and J by 0 bases, leaving 10 bases between them. This CDR3 spans 15 amino acids. This chain's CDR3 is CASSQYGGLNTEAFF. CDR3 in DNA: TGCGCCAGCAGCCAATATGGGGGACTGAACACTGAAGCTTTCTTT.

V is TRBV4-2 and J is TRBJ2-4, with 12 bases aligning to TRBD2. Germline V gene lookup returns CDR1 LGHNA and CDR2 YNFKEQ. The CDR3 extends over 16 amino acids. J was trimmed by 7 bases and V by 0 bases; bases with no gene match: 4. The CDR3 protein is CASSQDLLAGGNIQYF. DNA for the CDR3: TGTGCCAGCAGCCAAGATCTTCTAGCGGGGGGGAACATTCAGTACTTC.

This chain links TRBV30 with TRBJ2-7; D ambiguous. This CDR3 comprises 12 residues. Germline V gives CDR1 GTSNPN, CDR2 SVGIG (reference sequence). V was shortened by 1 base and J by 7 bases, with 11 bases between the two germline ends. The CDR3 nucleotides read TGTGCCTGGAGTGGGACCTCCCTTGAGCAGTACTTC. Translation gives CAWSGTSLEQYF.

The chain carries TRBV11-3 and TRBJ1-1; 11 nucleotides align to TRBD1. V lost 5 bases and J lost 10; bases outside the gene matches: 12. CDR3 length equals 15 residues. CDR1 is SGHNT and CDR2 is YENEEA in the germline V gene. CDR3 protein: CASSPGQGARFIAFF. The DNA for the CDR3 is TGTGCCAGCAGCCCAGGACAGGGGGCGAGGTTTATAGCTTTCTTT.

In this sample, this clone turned up a few times. This chain joins TRBV11-2 and TRBJ2-7; 10 positions agree with TRBD2. The germline V gene has CDR1 SGHAT and CDR2 FQNNGV. This CDR3 spans 17 amino acids. The junction had 15 bases not matched to a gene; V was cut back by 4 bases and J by 6 bases. This chain's CDR3 is CASSSSPPGLASGEQYF. As DNA, the CDR3 is TGTGCCAGCAGCTCCTCTCCCCCGGGACTAGCGAGCGGCGAGCAGTACTTC.

Comments on this clone: The sample has other DNA sequences that encode this CDR3 too. The chain combines TRBV6-5 with TRBJ2-5; a possible D gene is TRBD2 (6 bases). Trimming shortened V by 0 bases and J by 4 bases, and 12 bases separated the two germline ends. This CDR3 contains 15 residues. The germline gives CDR1 MNHEY, CDR2 SVGAGI. This CDR3 reads CASSYSGGSGETQYF. The DNA of the CDR3 is TGTGCCAGCAGTTACTCGGGGGGAAGTGGAGAGACCCAGTACTTC.

This sequence joins TRBV30 and TRBJ2-7; 10 nucleotides agree with TRBD1. Germline values: CDR1 GTSNPN, CDR2 SVGIG (reference sequence). This CDR3 has 16 residues. The J segment lost 2 bases and the V segment lost 3 bases, leaving 10 bases of the junction unmatched. CDR3 DNA sequence: TGTGCCTGGAGGCCCTCTCCGGGACAGGGGCCCTACGAGCAGTACTTC. Amino acid sequence: CAWRPSPGQGPYEQYF.

The rearrangement links TRBV5-1 to TRBJ2-5; the D gene is possibly TRBD2 (7 bases). The CDR3 sequence is 16 residues long. V lost 1 base to trimming and J lost 2 bases, with 15 bases between them. Germline CDR1 and CDR2: SGHRS and YFSETQ. CDR3 loop: CASSLFMGRGQETQYF. CDR3 bases: TGCGCCAGCAGCTTGTTCATGGGGAGGGGGCAAGAGACCCAGTACTTC. The full variable domain, its missing parts supplied by reference TRBV5-1 and TRBJ2-5, is KAGVTQTPRYLIKTRGQQVTLSCSPISGHRSVSWYQQTPGQGLQFLFEYFSETQRNKGNFPGRFSGRQFSNSRSEMNVSTLELGDSALYLCASSLFMGRGQETQYFGPGTRLLVL.

The rearrangement uses TRBV7-8 and TRBJ2-7; 9 bases align to TRBD1. Trimming cost V 4 bases and J 3 bases; bases outside gene matches: 10. The germline gives CDR1 SGHVS, CDR2 FQNEAQ. The CDR3 has 16 amino acids. In nucleotides, the CDR3 is TGTGCCAGCAGCTCGGGACAGGGAATGGGGGACTACGAGCAGTACTTC. Amino acids: CASSSGQGMGDYEQYF.

The gene calls are TRBV7-2 and TRBJ2-2; 13 bases fit TRBD2. Germline V CDR1 and CDR2: SGHTA, FQGNSA. The CDR3 totals 17 residues. The junction had 5 bases not matched to a gene; V was cut back by 5 bases and J by 2 bases. DNA of the CDR3: TGTGCCAGCAGCCGGACTAGCGGGAGACACAACACCGGGGAGCTGTTTTTT. This encodes CASSRTSGRHNTGELFF. Supplemented by reference TRBV7-2 and TRBJ2-2, the full variable domain reads GAGVSQSPSNKVTEKGKDVELRCDPISGHTALYWYRQSLGQGLEFLIYFQGNSAPDKSGLPSDRFSAERTGGSVSTLTIQRTQQEDSAVYLCASSRTSGRHNTGELFFGEGSRLTVL.

This chain connects TRBV9 to TRBJ1-1; D gene ambiguous. V lost 3 bases to trimming and J lost 10 bases, with 10 bases between them. This CDR3 spans 11 amino acids. Germline values: CDR1 SGDLS, CDR2 YYNGEE. CDR3 protein: CASSGGKGAFF. The CDR3 nucleotides are TGTGCCAGCAGCGGGGGAAAGGGAGCTTTCTTT.

The rearrangement uses TRBV27 and TRBJ2-2, with 11 bases identical to TRBD1. V shed 5 bases, J shed 7 bases, and the junction held 15 bases outside the gene matches. CDR1 is MNHEY, CDR2 SMNVEV, per germline (reference sequence). The CDR3 consists of 18 residues. CDR3 residues: CASSPVLSGTGGFGELFF. DNA of the CDR3: TGTGCCAGCAGTCCCGTTTTGTCCGGGACAGGGGGGTTCGGGGAGCTGTTTTTT.

The genes are TRBV14 and TRBJ1-1, with a possible D match to TRBD1 (6 bases). Germline CDR1 reads SGHDN; CDR2 reads FVKESK. V gave up 4 bases and J gave up 1 base, with 7 bases separating them. The CDR3 is 13 residues long. The CDR3 is CASSPTGNTEAFF. CDR3 in DNA: TGTGCCAGCAGCCCGACAGGGAACACTGAAGCTTTCTTT.

V usage is TRBV7-6 and J usage is TRBJ2-1, with 10 bases fitting TRBD1. The CDR3 spans 17 residues. The trim removed 4 bases at V and 6 bases at J, leaving 12 bases unmatched. Germline lookup yields CDR1 SGHVS and CDR2 FNYEAQ. This CDR3 reads CASSSPPGQGVINEQFF. Here the CDR3 DNA reads TGTGCCAGCAGCTCGCCTCCCGGACAGGGGGTCATCAATGAGCAGTTCTTC.

The chain uses TRBV29-1 and TRBJ2-5, with 8 bases aligning to TRBD2. The end of the DNA aligns better with TRBJ2-7, so the J call may be wrong. Looked up from germline, CDR1 is SQVTM and CDR2 is ANQGSEA. This CDR3 is 12 amino acids long. The CDR3 sequence: CSVKRELSEQYF. Here the CDR3 DNA reads TGCAGCGTTAAGCGGGAGCTAAGCGAGCAGTACTTC.

The rearrangement joins TRBV15 to TRBJ2-1; 10 bases map to TRBD2. Looked up from germline, CDR1 is LNHNV and CDR2 is YYDKDF (reference sequence). The CDR3 covers 16 residues. V shed 3 bases, J shed 4 bases, and the junction held 6 bases outside the gene matches. CDR3: CATSRLAGDGYNEQFF. The CDR3 nucleotides read TGTGCCACCAGCAGGCTAGCGGGAGACGGGTACAATGAGCAGTTCTTC.

The chain joins TRBV7-6 to TRBJ2-2; 7 bases map to TRBD2. The CDR3 runs 16 residues. The germline V gene encodes CDR1 SGHVS and CDR2 FNYEAQ. The V and J ends lost 0 bases and 5 bases, in that order; junction bases with no gene match: 6. The CDR3 loop is CASSLALSGITGELFF. CDR3 DNA sequence: TGTGCCAGCAGCTTAGCGCTGAGCGGGATAACCGGGGAGCTGTTTTTT.

The genes are TRBV27 and TRBJ2-1; D may be TRBD2 (5 bases). The CDR3 is 14 amino acids. The V end was cut by 5 bases, the J end by 0 bases, with 8 bases between. The germline CDR1 and CDR2 sequences are MNHEY and SMNVEV (reference sequence). Written as DNA, the CDR3 is TGTGCCAGCAGTAAACGGGACTCCTACAATGAGCAGTTCTTC. Protein sequence: CASSKRDSYNEQFF.

In its sample, this clone was seen once. The rearrangement joins TRBV10-3 to TRBJ1-3, with TRBD1 identical over 10 bases. V dropped 11 bases and J dropped 1; count of bases not matched to a gene: 8. The CDR3 length is 15 residues. The germline gives CDR1 ENHRY, CDR2 SYGVKD. The CDR3 is CAATGTGDSGNTIYF. DNA of the CDR3: TGTGCCGCAACAGGGACAGGGGATTCTGGAAACACCATATATTTT.

This chain joins TRBV9 and TRBJ1-2, with D tentatively TRBD1 (6 bases). In germline, CDR1 is SGDLS, CDR2 YYNGEE. The CDR3 is 12 amino acids. With 3 bases removed from V and 6 bases from J, the gap between germline ends came to 9 bases. For the CDR3, the DNA is TGTGCCAGCAGCGACAGGGCCCATGGCTACACCTTC. This translates into CASSDRAHGYTF.

Note on this clone: Other DNA sequences in this sample translate to the same CDR3. The CDR3 spells CASSDWGQGYEQYF. CDR3 nucleotides: TGTGCCAGCAGTGACTGGGGACAGGGCTACGAGCAGTACTTC. V and J are TRBV2 and TRBJ2-7, with 9 positions matching TRBD1. This CDR3 spans 14 amino acids. The J segment lost 3 bases and the V segment lost 3 bases, leaving 3 bases of the junction unmatched. Germline V gene lookup returns CDR1 SNHLY and CDR2 FYNNEI. Combining the CDR3 with reference TRBV2 and TRBJ2-7 gives the whole variable domain EPEVTQTPSHQVTQMGQEVILRCVPISNHLYFYWYRQILGQKVEFLVSFYNNEISEKSEIFDDQFSVERPDGSNFTLKIRSTKLEDSAMYFCASSDWGQGYEQYFGPGTRLTVT.